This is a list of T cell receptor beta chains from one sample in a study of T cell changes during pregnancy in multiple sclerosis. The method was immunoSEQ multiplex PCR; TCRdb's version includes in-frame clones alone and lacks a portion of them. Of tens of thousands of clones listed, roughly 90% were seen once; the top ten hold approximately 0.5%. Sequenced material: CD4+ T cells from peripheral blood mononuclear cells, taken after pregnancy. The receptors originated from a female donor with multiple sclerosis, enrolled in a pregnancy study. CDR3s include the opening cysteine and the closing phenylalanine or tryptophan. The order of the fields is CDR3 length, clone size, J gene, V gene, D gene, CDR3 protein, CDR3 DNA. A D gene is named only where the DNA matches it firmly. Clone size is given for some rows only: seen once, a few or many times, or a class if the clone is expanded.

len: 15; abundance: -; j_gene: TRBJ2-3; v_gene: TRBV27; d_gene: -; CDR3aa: CASSRGAGFGDTQYF; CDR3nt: TGTGCCAGCAGTCGGGGGGCAGGGTTCGGGGATACGCAGTATTTT
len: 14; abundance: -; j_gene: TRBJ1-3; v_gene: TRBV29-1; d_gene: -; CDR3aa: CSARPLQSGNTIYF; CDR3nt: TGCAGCGCCAGGCCCCTGCAGAGTGGAAACACCATATATTTT
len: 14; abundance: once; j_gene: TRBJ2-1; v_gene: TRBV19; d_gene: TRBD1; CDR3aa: CASSRSTGRNEQFF; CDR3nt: TGTGCCAGTAGTAGATCGACAGGGCGGAATGAGCAGTTCTTC
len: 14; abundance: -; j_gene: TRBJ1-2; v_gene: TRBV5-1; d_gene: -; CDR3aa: CASSLGQEADGYTF; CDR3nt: TGCGCCAGCAGCTTGGGCCAGGAAGCCGACGGCTACACCTTC
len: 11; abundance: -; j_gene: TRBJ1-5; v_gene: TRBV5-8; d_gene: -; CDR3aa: CASSSVQPQHF; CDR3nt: TGTGCCAGCAGCTCAGTTCAGCCCCAGCATTTT
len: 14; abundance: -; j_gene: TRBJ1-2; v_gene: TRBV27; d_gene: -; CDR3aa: CASSPSGGPYGYTF; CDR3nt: TGTGCCAGCAGTCCGTCCGGAGGGCCCTATGGCTACACCTTC
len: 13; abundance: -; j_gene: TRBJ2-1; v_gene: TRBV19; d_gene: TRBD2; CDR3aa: CASQGLAATPEFF; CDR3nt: TGTGCCTCCCAGGGACTAGCGGCGACTCCGGAGTTCTTC
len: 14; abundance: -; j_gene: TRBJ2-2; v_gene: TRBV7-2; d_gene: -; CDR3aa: CASSLDGTTGELFF; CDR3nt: TGTGCCAGCAGCTTAGACGGGACAACCGGGGAGCTGTTTTTT
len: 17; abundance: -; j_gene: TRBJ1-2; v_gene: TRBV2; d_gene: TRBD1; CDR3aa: CASSFLGQGASVYGYTF; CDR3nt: TGTGCCAGCAGTTTTCTGGGACAGGGGGCTTCTGTCTATGGCTACACCTTC
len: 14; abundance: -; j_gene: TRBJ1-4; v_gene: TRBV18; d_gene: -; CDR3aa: CASSPGLNNEKLFF; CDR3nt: TGTGCCAGCTCACCTGGACTGAATAATGAAAAACTGTTTTTT
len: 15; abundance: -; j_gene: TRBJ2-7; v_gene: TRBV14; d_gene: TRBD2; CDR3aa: CASSPRGLADYEQYF; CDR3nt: TGTGCCAGCAGCCCCCGCGGACTAGCAGACTACGAGCAGTACTTC
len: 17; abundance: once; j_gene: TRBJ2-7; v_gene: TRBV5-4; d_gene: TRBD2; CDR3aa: CASSLGGLGAGGYEQYF; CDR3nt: TGTGCCAGCAGCTTGGGGGGGTTGGGCGCGGGAGGTTACGAGCAGTACTTC
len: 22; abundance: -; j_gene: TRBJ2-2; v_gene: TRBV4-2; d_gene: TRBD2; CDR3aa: CASSHLPGRILPGTSGRMELFF; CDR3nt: TGTGCCAGCAGCCACCTGCCAGGTCGGATTCTTCCCGGGACTAGCGGACGAATGGAGCTGTTTTTT
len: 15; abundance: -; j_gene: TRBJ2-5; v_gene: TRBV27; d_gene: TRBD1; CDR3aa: CASSRRDSRGETQYF; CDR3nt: TGTGCCAGCAGTCGTCGGGACAGCCGAGGAGAGACCCAGTACTTC
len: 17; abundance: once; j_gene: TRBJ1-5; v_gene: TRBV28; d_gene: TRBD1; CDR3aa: CASSLLFWGQQNQPQHF; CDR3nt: TGTGCCAGCAGTTTATTATTCTGGGGACAGCAAAATCAGCCCCAGCATTTT
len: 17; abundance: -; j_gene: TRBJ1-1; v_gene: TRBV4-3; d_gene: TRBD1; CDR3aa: CASSHGGTGAGRTEAFF; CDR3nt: TGCGCCAGCAGCCACGGAGGGACAGGGGCCGGTCGCACTGAAGCTTTCTTT
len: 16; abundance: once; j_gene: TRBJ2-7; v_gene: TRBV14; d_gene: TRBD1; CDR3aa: CASSHPLGQKRDEQYF; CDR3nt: TGTGCCAGCAGCCACCCCCTGGGACAGAAGAGGGACGAGCAGTACTTC
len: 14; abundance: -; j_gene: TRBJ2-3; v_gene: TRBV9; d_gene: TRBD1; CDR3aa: CASSEGQGLDTQYF; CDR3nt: TGTGCCAGCAGCGAGGGACAGGGTCTAGATACGCAGTATTTT
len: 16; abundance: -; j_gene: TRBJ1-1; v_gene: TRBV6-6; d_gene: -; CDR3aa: CASSNPSGVANTEAFF; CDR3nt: TGTGCCAGCAGTAACCCCTCCGGGGTAGCGAACACTGAAGCTTTCTTT
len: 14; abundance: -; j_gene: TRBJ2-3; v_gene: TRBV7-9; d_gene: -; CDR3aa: CASSLAIAADTQYF; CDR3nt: TGTGCCAGCAGCTTAGCAATAGCGGCAGATACGCAGTATTTT
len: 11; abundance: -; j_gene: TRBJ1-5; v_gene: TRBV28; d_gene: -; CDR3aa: CASSHNSPQHF; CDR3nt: TGTGCCAGCAGCCACAATTCACCCCAGCATTTT
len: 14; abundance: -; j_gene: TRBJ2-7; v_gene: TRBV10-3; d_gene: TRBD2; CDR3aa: CAISLAGQTYEQYF; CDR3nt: TGTGCCATCAGTCTAGCGGGACAGACCTACGAGCAGTACTTC
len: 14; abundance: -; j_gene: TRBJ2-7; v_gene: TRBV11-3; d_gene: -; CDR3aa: CASSQGQGGHEQYF; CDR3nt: TGTGCCAGCAGCCAAGGACAGGGAGGGCACGAGCAGTACTTC
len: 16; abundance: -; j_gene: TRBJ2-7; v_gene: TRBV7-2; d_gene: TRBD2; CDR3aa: CASSLLPTSGSNEQYF; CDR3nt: TGTGCCAGCAGCTTGCTCCCGACTAGCGGGTCGAACGAGCAGTACTTC
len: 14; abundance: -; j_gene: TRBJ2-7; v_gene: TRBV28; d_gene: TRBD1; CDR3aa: CASSSAGQGYEQYF; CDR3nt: TGTGCCAGCAGTTCGGCGGGACAGGGCTACGAGCAGTACTTC
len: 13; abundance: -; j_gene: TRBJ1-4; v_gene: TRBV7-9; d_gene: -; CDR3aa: CASSLAERGKLFF; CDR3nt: TGTGCCAGCAGCTTAGCGGAAAGGGGAAAACTGTTTTTT
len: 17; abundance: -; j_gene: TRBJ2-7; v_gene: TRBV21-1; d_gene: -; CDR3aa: CASSSLGRLVSTYEQYF; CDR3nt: TGTGCCAGCAGCTCTCTGGGCAGACTAGTATCGACCTACGAGCAGTACTTC
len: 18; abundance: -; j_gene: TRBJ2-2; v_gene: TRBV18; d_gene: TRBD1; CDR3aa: CASSPNAGTGLNTGELFF; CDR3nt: TGTGCCAGCTCACCGAATGCCGGGACAGGGCTGAACACCGGGGAGCTGTTTTTT
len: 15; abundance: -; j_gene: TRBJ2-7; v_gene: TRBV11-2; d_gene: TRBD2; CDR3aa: CASSSTRGGTYEQYF; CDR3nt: TGTGCCAGCAGCTCAACTCGCGGGGGTACCTACGAGCAGTACTTC
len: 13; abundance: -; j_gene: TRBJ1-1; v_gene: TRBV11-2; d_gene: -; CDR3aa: CASSALRQVKAFF; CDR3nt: TGTGCCAGCAGCGCCCTCCGTCAGGTGAAAGCTTTCTTT
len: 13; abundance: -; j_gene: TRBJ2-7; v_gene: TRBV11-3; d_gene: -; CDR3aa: CASSLTQGSEQYF; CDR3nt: TGTGCCAGCAGCTTAACCCAGGGAAGCGAGCAGTACTTC
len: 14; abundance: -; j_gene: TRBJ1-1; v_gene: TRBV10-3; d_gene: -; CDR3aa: CAISESARNTEAFF; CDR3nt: TGTGCCATCAGTGAGTCGGCCAGGAACACTGAAGCTTTCTTT
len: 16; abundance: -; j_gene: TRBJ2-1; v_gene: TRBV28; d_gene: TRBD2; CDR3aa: CASSSLQPGLAPEQFF; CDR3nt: TGTGCCAGCAGTTCTCTCCAACCGGGACTAGCTCCTGAGCAGTTCTTC
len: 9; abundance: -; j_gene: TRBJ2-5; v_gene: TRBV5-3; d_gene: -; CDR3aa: CATGTHGYF; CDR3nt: TGTGCCACAGGGACTCACGGGTACTTC
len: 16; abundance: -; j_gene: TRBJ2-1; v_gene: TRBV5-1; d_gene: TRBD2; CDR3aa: CASSLGSTSAENEQFF; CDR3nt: TGCGCCAGCAGCTTGGGATCGACTAGCGCTGAGAATGAGCAGTTCTTC
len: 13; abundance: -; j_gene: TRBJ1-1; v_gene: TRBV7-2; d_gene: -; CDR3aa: CACGQTLFTEAFF; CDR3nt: TGTGCCTGTGGACAGACATTGTTCACTGAAGCTTTCTTT
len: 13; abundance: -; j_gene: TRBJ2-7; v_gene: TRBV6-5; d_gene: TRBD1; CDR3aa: CASRGTATYEQYF; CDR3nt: TGTGCCAGCAGAGGGACAGCAACCTACGAGCAGTACTTC
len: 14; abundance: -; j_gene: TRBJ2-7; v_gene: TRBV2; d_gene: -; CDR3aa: CASSQDRRSYEQYF; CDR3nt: TGTGCCAGCAGTCAAGACAGGCGCTCCTACGAGCAGTACTTC
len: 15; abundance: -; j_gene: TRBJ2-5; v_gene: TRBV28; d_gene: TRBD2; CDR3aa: CASSSGLAVLGTQYF; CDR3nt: TGTGCCAGCAGTTCGGGACTAGCGGTTCTCGGGACCCAGTACTTC
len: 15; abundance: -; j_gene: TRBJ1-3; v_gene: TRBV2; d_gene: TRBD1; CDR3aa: CASRRQGLSGNTIYF; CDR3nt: TGTGCCAGCAGAAGACAGGGGCTCTCTGGAAACACCATATATTTT
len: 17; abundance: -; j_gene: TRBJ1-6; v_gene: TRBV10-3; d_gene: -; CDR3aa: CAISEDTGLLYNSPLHF; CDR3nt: TGTGCCATCAGTGAGGATACAGGTCTACTGTATAATTCACCCCTCCACTTT